This TCR beta chain was sequenced in a study of blood T cell repertoires in COVID-19. Data came from immunoSEQ multiplex PCR; TCRdb stores just in-frame clones and leaves some out. The sample has approximately 150,000 clones, 87% seen once. Trimming removed 4 bases from V and 1 base from J, with 8 bases in between. Germline CDR1 reads LNHNV; CDR2 reads YYDKDF (reference sequence). The CDR3 runs to 13 residues. Sequences were obtained from PBMCs or T cells enriched from blood (not recorded which). This sequence joins TRBV15 and TRBJ2-7, with D perhaps matching TRBD1 (5 bases). The clonotype was recovered from a human donor with acute COVID-19. The donor label of this sample is uncertain. The CDR3 bases are TGTGCCACCAGCACCAGGGTTTCCTACGAGCAGTACTTC. Its protein is CATSTRVSYEQYF. Using reference TRBV15 and TRBJ2-7 for the parts outside the CDR3, the full variable domain is DAMVIQNPRYQVTQFGKPVTLSCSQTLNHNVMYWYQQKSSQAPKLLFHYYDKDFNNEADTPDNFQSRRPNTSFCFLDIRSPGLGDTAMYLCATSTRVSYEQYFGPGTRLTVT.